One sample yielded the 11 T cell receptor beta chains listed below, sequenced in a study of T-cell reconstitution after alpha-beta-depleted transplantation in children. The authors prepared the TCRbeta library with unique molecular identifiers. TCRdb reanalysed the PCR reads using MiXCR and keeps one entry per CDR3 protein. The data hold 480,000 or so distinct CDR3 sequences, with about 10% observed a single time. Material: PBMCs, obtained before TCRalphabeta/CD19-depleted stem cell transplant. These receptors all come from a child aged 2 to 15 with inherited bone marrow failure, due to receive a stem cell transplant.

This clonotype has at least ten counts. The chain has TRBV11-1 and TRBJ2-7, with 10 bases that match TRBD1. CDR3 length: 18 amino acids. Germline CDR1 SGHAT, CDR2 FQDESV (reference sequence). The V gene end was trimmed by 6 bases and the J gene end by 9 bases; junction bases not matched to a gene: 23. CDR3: CASRPSPDRGSESLRQYF. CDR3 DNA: TGTGCCAGCAGACCCTCCCCGGACAGGGGGTCTGAAAGTTTGCGGCAGTACTTC.

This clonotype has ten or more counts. CDR3 nucleotide sequence: TGCAGTGCTAGAGGTGCCGTAGCGGGAGTAGCTGATGAGCAGTTCTTC. As protein: CSARGAVAGVADEQFF. The J gene is TRBJ2-1, the V gene TRBV20-1; TRBD2 matches at 9 bases. With 1 base clipped from V and 8 bases from J, the junction kept 12 bases outside the gene matches. In germline, CDR1 is DFQATT, CDR2 SNEGSKA (reference sequence). This CDR3 contains 16 residues.

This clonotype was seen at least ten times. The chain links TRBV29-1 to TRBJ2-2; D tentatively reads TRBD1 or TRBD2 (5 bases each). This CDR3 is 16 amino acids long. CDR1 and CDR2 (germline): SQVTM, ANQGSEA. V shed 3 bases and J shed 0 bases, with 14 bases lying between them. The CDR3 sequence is CSVDLGTSANTGELFF. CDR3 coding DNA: TGCAGCGTTGACCTCGGGACGAGCGCGAACACCGGGGAGCTGTTTTTT.

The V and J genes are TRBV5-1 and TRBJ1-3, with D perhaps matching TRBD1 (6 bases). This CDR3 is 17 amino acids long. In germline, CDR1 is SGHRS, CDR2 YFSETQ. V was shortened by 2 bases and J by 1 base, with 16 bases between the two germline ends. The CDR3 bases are TGCGCCAGCAGCTTCACCGCCAGGGGAGTTTCTGGAAACACCATATATTTT. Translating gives CASSFTARGVSGNTIYF.

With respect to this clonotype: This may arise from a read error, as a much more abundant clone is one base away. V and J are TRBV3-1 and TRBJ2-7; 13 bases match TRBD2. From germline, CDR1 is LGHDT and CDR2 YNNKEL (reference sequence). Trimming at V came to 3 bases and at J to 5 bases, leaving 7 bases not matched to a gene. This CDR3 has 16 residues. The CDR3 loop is CASSHPTSGRLNEQYF. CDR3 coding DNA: TGTGCCAGCAGCCACCCGACTAGCGGGAGGCTCAACGAGCAGTACTTC.

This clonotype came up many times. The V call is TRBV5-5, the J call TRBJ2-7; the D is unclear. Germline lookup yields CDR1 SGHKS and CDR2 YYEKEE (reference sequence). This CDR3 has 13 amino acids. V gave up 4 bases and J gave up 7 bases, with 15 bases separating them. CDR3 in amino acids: CASSLSARQEQYF. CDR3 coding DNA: TGTGCCAGCAGCCTCTCCGCTAGGCAGGAGCAGTACTTC.

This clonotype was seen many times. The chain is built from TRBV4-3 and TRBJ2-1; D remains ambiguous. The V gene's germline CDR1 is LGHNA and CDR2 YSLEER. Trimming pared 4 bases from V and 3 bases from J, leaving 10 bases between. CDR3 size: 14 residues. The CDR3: CASSPELHYNEQFF. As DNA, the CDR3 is TGCGCCAGCAGCCCGGAACTGCACTACAATGAGCAGTTCTTC.

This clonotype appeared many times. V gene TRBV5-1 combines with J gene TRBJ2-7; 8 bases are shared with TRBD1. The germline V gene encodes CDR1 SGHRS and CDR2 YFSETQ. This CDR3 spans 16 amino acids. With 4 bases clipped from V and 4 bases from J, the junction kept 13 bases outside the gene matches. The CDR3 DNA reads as TGCGCCAGCAGCGGAGGGACAGGACTAAATCTTTACGAGCAGTACTTC. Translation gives CASSGGTGLNLYEQYF.

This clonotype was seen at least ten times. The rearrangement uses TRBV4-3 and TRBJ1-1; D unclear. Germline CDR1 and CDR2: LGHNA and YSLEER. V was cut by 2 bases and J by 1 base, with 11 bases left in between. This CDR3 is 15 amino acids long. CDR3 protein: CASSQHLTENTEAFF. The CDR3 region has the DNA TGCGCCAGCAGCCAACACCTCACAGAGAACACTGAAGCTTTCTTT.

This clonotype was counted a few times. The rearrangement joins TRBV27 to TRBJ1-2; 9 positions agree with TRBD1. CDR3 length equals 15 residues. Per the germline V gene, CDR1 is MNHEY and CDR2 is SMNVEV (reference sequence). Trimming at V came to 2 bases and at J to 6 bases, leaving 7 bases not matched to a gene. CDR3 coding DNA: TGTGCCAGCAGTTTAGGGTCAACAGGGGGCAATGGCTACACCTTC. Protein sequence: CASSLGSTGGNGYTF.

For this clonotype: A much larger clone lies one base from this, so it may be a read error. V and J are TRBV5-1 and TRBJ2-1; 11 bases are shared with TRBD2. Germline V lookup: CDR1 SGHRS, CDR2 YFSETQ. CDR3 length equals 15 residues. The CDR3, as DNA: TGCGCCACCAGCACACTAGCGGGGGCGAACAATGAGCAGTTCTTC. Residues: CATSTLAGANNEQFF.